Below are 17 T cell receptor beta chains sequenced from a single sample in a study of cytomegalovirus exposure and HLA in healthy donors. 13 Jbeta primers and 60 Vbeta primers were used for the PCR. Sequenced by immunoSEQ multiplex PCR; TCRdb stores in-frame clones only, minus some. The profile shows 150,000 to 200,000 clones, 77% of them singletons. Material for sequencing was PBMCs. The source of these receptors is a man younger than 35 in good health and CMV-seronegative.

The V and J genes are TRBV30 and TRBJ2-3, with D perhaps TRBD2 (6 bases). The germline V and J ends were trimmed by 0 bases and 3 bases, with 13 bases remaining between them. The CDR3 sequence is 15 residues long. Germline CDR1 GTSNPN, CDR2 SVGIG (reference sequence). The DNA for the CDR3 is TGTGCCTGGAGTGTTTCTCTAGCGATTACAGATACGCAGTATTTT. It specifies CAWSVSLAITDTQYF.

The rearrangement links TRBV6-1 to TRBJ2-7; unclear D gene. This CDR3 contains 15 residues. In germline, CDR1 is MNHNS, CDR2 SASEGT. The V gene lost 1 base and the J gene lost 2 bases, with 12 bases spanning the gap. The CDR3 region is CASSEEWQAAYEQYF. The CDR3 region has the DNA TGTGCCAGCAGTGAAGAGTGGCAGGCCGCCTACGAGCAGTACTTC.

This clone was observed once. The J gene is TRBJ2-7, the V gene TRBV15, with 7 bases aligning to TRBD1. V dropped 0 bases and J dropped 2; count of bases not matched to a gene: 4. CDR1 is LNHNV and CDR2 is YYDKDF in the germline V gene (reference sequence). The CDR3 consists of 15 residues. CDR3 residues: CATSRENRGPYEQYF. As DNA, the CDR3 is TGTGCCACCAGCAGAGAAAACAGGGGCCCCTACGAGCAGTACTTC.

V gene TRBV6-6 combines with J gene TRBJ1-1; TRBD1 matches at 8 bases. This CDR3 has 15 residues. Germline assignment: CDR1 MNHNY and CDR2 SVGAGI (reference sequence). Unmatched junction bases numbered 8, after V lost 5 bases and J lost 3 bases. CDR3 region: CASSLRTGKDTEAFF. CDR3 coding DNA: TGTGCCAGCAGTCTCCGGACAGGGAAGGACACTGAAGCTTTCTTT.

The chain is built from TRBV14 and TRBJ1-1, with D possibly matching TRBD1 (5 bases). The CDR3 is 15 residues long. V lost 4 bases and J lost 1, with 13 bases in between. Germline CDR1 and CDR2: SGHDN and FVKESK. The CDR3: CASSPWTTQNTEAFF. CDR3 sequence (DNA): TGTGCCAGCAGCCCGTGGACAACCCAGAACACTGAAGCTTTCTTT.

The CDR3 region is CASSLDLSGETQYF. In nucleotides, the CDR3 is TGCGCCAGCAGCTTGGATCTTAGTGGAGAGACCCAGTACTTC. The gene calls are TRBV5-1 and TRBJ2-5, with no clear D. CDR3 length: 14 residues. The V and J ends lost 0 bases and 4 bases respectively, with 10 bases between them. The germline CDR1 and CDR2 sequences are SGHRS and YFSETQ.

This chain uses TRBV7-9 with TRBJ2-5; 8 nucleotides align to TRBD2. The J call may be in error: the DNA end matches TRBJ2-7 better. Germline values: CDR1 SEHNR, CDR2 FQNEAQ (reference sequence). CDR3 size: 14 residues. For the CDR3, the DNA is TGTGCCAGCAGCTTGGAACTAGCGGACTACGAGCAGTACTTC. It codes for CASSLELADYEQYF.

This chain links TRBV6-1 with TRBJ2-3; 10 nucleotides agree with TRBD1. V was pared by 3 bases and J by 3 bases, with 6 bases of the junction left unmatched. There are 16 residues in the CDR3. In germline, CDR1 is MNHNS, CDR2 SASEGT. CDR3 sequence: CASSDLDRGLTDTQYF. The CDR3, as DNA: TGTGCCAGCAGTGACCTGGACAGGGGGTTGACAGATACGCAGTATTTT.

The chain recombines TRBV9 with TRBJ2-1; TRBD2 aligns across 16 bases. The germline gives CDR1 SGDLS, CDR2 YYNGEE. Germline trimming cut 0 bases from V and 4 bases from J; bases unmatched to any gene: 7. There are 19 residues in the CDR3. This chain's CDR3 is CASSVVGTSGGVGYNEQFF. CDR3 DNA: TGTGCCAGCAGCGTAGTAGGGACTAGCGGGGGGGTGGGGTACAATGAGCAGTTCTTC.

This clone has only one observation. The chain combines TRBV19 with TRBJ1-5, with D perhaps TRBD1 (5 bases). The length of the CDR3 is 15 residues. The V gene's germline CDR1 is LNHDA and CDR2 SQIVND (reference sequence). V shed 1 base and J shed 4 bases, with 11 bases lying between them. CDR3: CASSIGRVWNQPQHF. Written as DNA, the CDR3 is TGTGCCAGTAGTATAGGCAGGGTTTGGAATCAGCCCCAGCATTTT.

This chain links TRBV19 with TRBJ2-3, with 7 bases aligning to TRBD2. This CDR3 comprises 14 residues. V shed 7 bases, J shed 7 bases, and the junction held 11 bases outside the gene matches. Germline-derived CDR1 and CDR2 are LNHDA and SQIVND (reference sequence). CDR3 in amino acids: CASIGGGLSNTQYF. DNA of the CDR3: TGTGCCAGTATCGGCGGGGGACTTTCAAATACGCAGTATTTT.

The sample holds a few counts of this clone. The rearrangement links TRBV30 to TRBJ1-1; D not resolved. Germline-derived CDR1 and CDR2 are GTSNPN and SVGIG (reference sequence). Trimming pared 0 bases from V and 4 bases from J, leaving 12 bases between. CDR3 size: 14 residues. In nucleotides, the CDR3 is TGTGCCTGGAGTGTAGGAGCCTTCGGCACTGAAGCTTTCTTT. Its protein is CAWSVGAFGTEAFF.

This clone has more than one count but fewer than ten. The chain employs TRBV19 and TRBJ2-7, with TRBD1 matching over 10 bases. The germline V gene has CDR1 LNHDA and CDR2 SQIVND (reference sequence). The V segment lost 3 bases and the J segment 5 bases; nucleotides outside the gene matches: 4. This CDR3 has 14 residues. CDR3 bases: TGTGCCAGTAGTATTGACAGGGGGCAGGACGAGCAGTACTTC. It yields the protein CASSIDRGQDEQYF. Full variable domain (missing parts from reference TRBV19 and TRBJ2-7): DGGITQSPKYLFRKEGQNVTLSCEQNLNHDAMYWYRQDPGQGLRLIYYSQIVNDFQKGDIAEGYSVSREKKESFPLTVTSAQKNPTAFYLCASSIDRGQDEQYFGPGTRLTVT.

V is TRBV5-1 and J is TRBJ2-7, with 10 bases that match TRBD1. The CDR3 covers 15 residues. J lost 4 bases, V lost 3 bases, and 7 bases had no gene match. Germline lookup yields CDR1 SGHRS and CDR2 YFSETQ. The CDR3 reads CASSSGTGVRYEQYF. The CDR3 DNA reads TGCGCCAGCAGCTCCGGGACAGGGGTTCGGTACGAGCAGTACTTC.

The chain couples TRBV4-3 to TRBJ2-7, with 8 nucleotides matching TRBD2. CDR3 length: 18 residues. V lost 0 bases, J lost 0 bases, and 10 bases stayed unmatched. CDR1 is LGHNA, CDR2 YSLEER, per germline. The CDR3 reads CASSQDFAGGTSSYEQYF. The CDR3, as DNA: TGCGCCAGCAGCCAAGATTTTGCGGGAGGCACTAGCTCCTACGAGCAGTACTTC.

The chain has TRBV7-9 and TRBJ1-2; possibly TRBD1 for D (5 bases). V was clipped by 5 bases and J by 4 bases, with 26 bases between them. From germline, CDR1 is SEHNR and CDR2 FQNEAQ (reference sequence). The CDR3 has 18 residues. The CDR3 sequence: CASSPKEKSGEGFYGYTF. CDR3 DNA sequence: TGTGCCAGCAGCCCAAAGGAAAAGTCCGGGGAGGGGTTCTATGGCTACACCTTC.

The rearrangement uses TRBV5-1 and TRBJ2-5, with D possibly being TRBD1 (6 bases). This CDR3 comprises 14 residues. Germline assignment: CDR1 SGHRS and CDR2 YFSETQ. The germline V and J ends were trimmed by 4 bases and 2 bases, with 12 bases remaining between them. CDR3 nucleotide sequence: TGCGCCAGCAGCCCCGCGACAGGTCAAGAGACCCAGTACTTC. It is translated as CASSPATGQETQYF.